Below, one T cell receptor (beta chain) is given with its context. Antigen specificity is unknown. The CDR3 has 13 residues. V was trimmed by 1 base and J by 3 bases, leaving 6 bases between them. CDR1 and CDR2 from the germline V gene are SGHRS and YFSETQ. Sequencing was performed with immunoSEQ multiplex PCR; in TCRdb, only in-frame clones are kept and a portion is missing. The profile shows about 65,000 clones, 80% to 90% of them singletons. The data originate from a study of a mutant IDH1 vaccine in newly diagnosed glioma. In the study overall: Antecedent treatment encompassed radiotherapy, temozolomide, or their combination; the majority received both.

Described time point: week 35, safety follow-up. A 20-mer mutant IDH1 peptide at 300 ug was injected subcutaneously with topical imiquimod. This TCR was sampled from a man aged 40-49 years with glioma. The source material was PBMCs, sampled from a glioma patient whose treatment included an IDH1 peptide vaccine. The J gene is TRBJ2-3, the V gene TRBV5-1; D gene unclear. CDR3 loop: CASSLSGTDTQYF. CDR3 nucleotides: TGCGCCAGCAGCTTGAGTGGTACAGATACGCAGTATTTT.